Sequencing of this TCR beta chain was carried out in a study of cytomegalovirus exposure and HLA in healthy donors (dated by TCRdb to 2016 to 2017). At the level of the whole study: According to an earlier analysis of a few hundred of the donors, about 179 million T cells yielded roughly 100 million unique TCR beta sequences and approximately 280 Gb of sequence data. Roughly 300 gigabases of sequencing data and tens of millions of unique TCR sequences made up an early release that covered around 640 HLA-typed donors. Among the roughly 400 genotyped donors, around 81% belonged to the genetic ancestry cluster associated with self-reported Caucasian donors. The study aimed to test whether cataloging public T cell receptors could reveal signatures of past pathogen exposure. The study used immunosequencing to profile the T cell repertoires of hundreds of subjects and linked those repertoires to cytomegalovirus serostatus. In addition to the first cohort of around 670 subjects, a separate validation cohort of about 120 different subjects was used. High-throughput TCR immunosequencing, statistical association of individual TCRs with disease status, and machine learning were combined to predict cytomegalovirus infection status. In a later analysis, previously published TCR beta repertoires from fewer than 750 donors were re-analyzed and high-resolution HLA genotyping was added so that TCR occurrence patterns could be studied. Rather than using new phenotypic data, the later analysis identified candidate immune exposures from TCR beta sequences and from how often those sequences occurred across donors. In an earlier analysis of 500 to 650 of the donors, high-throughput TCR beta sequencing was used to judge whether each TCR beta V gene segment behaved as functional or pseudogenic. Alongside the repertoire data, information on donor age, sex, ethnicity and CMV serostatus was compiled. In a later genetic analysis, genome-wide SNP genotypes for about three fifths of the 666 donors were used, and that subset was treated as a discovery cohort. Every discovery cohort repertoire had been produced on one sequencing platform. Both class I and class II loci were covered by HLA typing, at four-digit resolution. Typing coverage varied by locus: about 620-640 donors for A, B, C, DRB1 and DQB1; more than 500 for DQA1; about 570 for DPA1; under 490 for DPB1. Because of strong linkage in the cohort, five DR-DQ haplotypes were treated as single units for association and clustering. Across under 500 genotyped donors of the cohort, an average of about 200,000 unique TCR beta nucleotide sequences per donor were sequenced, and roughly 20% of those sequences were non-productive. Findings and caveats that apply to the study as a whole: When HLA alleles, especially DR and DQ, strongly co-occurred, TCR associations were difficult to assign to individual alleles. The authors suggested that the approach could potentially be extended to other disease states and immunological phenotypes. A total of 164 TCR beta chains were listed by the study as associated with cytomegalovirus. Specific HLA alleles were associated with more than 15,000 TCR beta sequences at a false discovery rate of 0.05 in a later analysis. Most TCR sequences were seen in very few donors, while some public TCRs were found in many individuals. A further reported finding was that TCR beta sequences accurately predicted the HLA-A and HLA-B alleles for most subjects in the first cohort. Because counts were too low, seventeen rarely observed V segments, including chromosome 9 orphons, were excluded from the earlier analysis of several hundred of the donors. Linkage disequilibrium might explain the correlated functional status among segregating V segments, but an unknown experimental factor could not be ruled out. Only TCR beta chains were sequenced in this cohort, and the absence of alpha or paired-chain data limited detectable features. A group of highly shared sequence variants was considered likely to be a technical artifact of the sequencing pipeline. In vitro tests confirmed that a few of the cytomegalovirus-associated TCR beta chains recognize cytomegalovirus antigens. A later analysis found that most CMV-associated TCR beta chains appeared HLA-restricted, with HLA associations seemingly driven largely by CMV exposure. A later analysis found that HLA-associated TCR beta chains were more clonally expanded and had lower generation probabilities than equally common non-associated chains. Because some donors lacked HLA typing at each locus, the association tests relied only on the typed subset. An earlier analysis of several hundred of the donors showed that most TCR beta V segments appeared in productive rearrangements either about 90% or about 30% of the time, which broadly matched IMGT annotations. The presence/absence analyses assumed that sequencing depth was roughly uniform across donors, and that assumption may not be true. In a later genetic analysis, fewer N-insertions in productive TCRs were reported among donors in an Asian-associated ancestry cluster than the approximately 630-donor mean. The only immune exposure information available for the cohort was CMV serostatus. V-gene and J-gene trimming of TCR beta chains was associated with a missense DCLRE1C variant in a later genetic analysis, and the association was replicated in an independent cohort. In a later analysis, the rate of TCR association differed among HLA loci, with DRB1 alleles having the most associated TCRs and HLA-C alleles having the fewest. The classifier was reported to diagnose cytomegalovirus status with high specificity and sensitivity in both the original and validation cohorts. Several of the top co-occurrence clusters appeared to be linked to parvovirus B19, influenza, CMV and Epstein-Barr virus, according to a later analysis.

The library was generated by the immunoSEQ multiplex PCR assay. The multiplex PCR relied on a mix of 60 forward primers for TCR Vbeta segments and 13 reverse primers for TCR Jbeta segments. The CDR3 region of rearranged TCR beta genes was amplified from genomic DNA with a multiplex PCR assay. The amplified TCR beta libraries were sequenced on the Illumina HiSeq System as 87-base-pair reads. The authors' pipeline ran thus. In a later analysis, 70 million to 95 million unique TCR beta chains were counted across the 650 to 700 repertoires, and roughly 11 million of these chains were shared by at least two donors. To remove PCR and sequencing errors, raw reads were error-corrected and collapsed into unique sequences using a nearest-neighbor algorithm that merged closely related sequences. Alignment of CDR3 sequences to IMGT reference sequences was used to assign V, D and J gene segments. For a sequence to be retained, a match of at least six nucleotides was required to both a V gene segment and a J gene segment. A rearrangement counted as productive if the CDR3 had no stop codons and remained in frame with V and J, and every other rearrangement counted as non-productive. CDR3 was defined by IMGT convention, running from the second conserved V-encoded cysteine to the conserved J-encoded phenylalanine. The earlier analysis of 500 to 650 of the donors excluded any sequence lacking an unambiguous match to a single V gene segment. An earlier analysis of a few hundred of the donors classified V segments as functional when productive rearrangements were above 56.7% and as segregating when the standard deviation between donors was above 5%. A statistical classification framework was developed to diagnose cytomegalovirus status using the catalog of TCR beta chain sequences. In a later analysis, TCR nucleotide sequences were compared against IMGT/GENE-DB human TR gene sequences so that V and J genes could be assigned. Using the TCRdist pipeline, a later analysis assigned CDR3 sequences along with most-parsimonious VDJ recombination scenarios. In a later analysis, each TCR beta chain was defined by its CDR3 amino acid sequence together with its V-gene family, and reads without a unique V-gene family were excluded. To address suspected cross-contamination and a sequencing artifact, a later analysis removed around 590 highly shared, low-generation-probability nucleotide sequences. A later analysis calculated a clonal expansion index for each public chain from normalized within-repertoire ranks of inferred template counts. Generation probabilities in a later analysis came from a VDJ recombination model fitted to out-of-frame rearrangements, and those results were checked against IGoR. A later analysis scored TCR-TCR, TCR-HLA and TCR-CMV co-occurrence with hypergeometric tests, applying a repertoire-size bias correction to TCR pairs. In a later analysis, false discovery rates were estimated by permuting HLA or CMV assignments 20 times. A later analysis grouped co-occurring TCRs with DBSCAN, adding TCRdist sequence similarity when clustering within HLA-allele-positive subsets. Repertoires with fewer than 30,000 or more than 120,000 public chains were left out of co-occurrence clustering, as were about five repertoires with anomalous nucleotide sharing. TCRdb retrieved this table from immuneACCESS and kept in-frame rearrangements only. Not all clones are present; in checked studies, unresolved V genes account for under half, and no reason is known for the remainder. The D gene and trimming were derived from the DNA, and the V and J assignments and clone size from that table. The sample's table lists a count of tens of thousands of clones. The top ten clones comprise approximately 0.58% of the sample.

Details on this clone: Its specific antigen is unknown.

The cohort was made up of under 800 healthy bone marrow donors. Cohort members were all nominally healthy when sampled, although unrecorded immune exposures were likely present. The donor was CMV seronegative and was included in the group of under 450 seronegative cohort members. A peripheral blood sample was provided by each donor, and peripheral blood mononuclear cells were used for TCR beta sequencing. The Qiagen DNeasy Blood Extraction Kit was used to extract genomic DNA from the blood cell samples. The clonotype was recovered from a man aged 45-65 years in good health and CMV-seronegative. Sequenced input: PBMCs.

The nucleotide sequence is given as TGTGCCAGCAGCCCTCTAGGCGGTAGCTCCTACGAGCAGTACTTC. It specifies CASSPLGGSSYEQYF. The chain uses TRBV7-9 and TRBJ2-7, with the D gene call left open. Spanning cysteine to phenylalanine, the CDR3 consists of 15 amino acids. The CDR3 DNA has 45 bases and is translated from base 1. The germline V gene (reference sequence) sets CDR1 to SEHNR and CDR2 to FQNEAQ. The V and J ends are trimmed by 5 bases and 0 bases, leaving 14 bases between them.